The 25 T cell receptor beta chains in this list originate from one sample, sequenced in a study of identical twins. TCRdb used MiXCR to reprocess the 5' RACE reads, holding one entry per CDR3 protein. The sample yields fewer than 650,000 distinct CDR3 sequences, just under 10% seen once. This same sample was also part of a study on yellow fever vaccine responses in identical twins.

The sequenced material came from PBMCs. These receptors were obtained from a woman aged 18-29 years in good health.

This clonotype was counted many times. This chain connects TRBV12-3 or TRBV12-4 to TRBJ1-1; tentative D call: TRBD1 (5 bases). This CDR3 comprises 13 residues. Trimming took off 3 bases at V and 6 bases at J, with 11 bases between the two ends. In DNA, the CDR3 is TGTGCCAGCAGTTTTGGGGGTAACGCTGAAGCTTTCTTT. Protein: CASSFGGNAEAFF.

The CDR3 coding sequence is TGTGCCAGCAGTTCTGGACTAGCGGGGTCCAAAGAGACCCAGTACTTC. Translating gives CASSSGLAGSKETQYF. V is TRBV6-2 or TRBV6-3 and J is TRBJ2-5; 12 bases align to TRBD2. This CDR3 comprises 16 residues. The germline gives CDR1 MNHEY, CDR2 SVGEGT. J gave up 3 bases and V 4 bases, and 6 bases lay outside the gene matches.

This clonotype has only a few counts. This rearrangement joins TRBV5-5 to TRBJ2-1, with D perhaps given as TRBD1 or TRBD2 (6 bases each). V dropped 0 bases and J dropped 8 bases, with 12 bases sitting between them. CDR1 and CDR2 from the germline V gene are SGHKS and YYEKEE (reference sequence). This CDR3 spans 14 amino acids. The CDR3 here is CASSLGTGADEQFF. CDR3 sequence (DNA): TGTGCCAGCAGCTTGGGAACGGGGGCCGATGAGCAGTTCTTC. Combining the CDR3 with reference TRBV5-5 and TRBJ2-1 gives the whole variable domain DAGVTQSPTHLIKTRGQQVTLRCSPISGHKSVSWYQQVLGQGPQFIFQYYEKEERGRGNFPDRFSARQFPNYSSELNVNALLLGDSALYLCASSLGTGADEQFFGPGTRLTVL.

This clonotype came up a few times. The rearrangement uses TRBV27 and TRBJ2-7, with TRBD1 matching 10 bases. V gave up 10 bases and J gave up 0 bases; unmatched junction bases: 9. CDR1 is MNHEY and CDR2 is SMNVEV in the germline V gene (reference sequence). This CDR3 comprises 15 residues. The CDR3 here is CANRTGGSASYEQYF. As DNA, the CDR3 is TGTGCCAATAGGACAGGGGGTTCTGCCTCCTACGAGCAGTACTTC.

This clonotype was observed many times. CDR3 region: CASSLVGTSGSYEQYF. The DNA for the CDR3 is TGTGCCAGCAGTTTAGTAGGGACTAGCGGGAGTTACGAGCAGTACTTC. The chain is built from TRBV12-3 or TRBV12-4 and TRBJ2-7; 14 bases map to TRBD2. The junction had 3 bases not matched to a gene; V was cut back by 1 base and J by 4 bases. The CDR3 extends over 16 amino acids.

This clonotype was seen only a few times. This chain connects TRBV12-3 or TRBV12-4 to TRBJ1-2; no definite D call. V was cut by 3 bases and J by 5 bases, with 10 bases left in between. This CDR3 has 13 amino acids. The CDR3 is CASSLKGRYGYTF. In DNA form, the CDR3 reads TGTGCCAGCAGTTTGAAGGGAAGGTATGGCTACACCTTC.

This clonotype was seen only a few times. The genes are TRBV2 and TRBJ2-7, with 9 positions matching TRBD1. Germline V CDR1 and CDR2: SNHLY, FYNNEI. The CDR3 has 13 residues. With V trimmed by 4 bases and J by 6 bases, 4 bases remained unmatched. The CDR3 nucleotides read TGTGCCAGCAGTGGAGGGACAGGGCGCGAGCAGTACTTC. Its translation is CASSGGTGREQYF.

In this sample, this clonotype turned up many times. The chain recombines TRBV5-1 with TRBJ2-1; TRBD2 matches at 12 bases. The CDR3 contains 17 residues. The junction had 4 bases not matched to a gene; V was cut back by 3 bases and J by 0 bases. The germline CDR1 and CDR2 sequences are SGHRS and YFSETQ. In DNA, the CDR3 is TGCGCCAGCAGCTCCGGGACTAGCGGGTCCTCCTACAATGAGCAGTTCTTC. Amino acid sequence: CASSSGTSGSSYNEQFF.

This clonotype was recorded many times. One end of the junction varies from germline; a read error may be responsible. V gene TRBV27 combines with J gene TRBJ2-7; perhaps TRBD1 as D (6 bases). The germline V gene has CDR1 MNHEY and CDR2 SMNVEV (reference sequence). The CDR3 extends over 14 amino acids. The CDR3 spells CASSLTGSSYEQYF. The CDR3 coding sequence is TGCGCCAGCAGCTTGACAGGTTCATCTTACGAGCAGTACTTC.

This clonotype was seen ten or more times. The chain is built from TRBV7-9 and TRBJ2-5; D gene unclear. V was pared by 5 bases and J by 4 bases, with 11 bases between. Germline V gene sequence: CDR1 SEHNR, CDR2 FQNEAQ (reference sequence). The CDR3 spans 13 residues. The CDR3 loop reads CASSRDDRETQYF. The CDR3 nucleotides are TGTGCCAGCAGCCGCGACGATAGAGAGACCCAGTACTTC.

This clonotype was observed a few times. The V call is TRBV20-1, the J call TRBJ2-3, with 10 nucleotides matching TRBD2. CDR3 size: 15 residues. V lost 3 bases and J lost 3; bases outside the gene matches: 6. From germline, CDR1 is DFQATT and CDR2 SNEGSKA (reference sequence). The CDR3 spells CSARKSGRETDTQYF. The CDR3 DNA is TGCAGTGCTAGGAAGAGCGGGAGGGAAACAGATACGCAGTATTTT.

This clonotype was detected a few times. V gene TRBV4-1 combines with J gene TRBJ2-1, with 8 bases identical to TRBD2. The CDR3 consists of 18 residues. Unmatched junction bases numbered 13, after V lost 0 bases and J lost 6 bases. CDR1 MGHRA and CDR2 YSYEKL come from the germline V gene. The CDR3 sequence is CASSQDGPRAGVINEQFF. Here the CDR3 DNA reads TGCGCCAGCAGCCAAGATGGTCCGAGAGCGGGAGTAATCAATGAGCAGTTCTTC.

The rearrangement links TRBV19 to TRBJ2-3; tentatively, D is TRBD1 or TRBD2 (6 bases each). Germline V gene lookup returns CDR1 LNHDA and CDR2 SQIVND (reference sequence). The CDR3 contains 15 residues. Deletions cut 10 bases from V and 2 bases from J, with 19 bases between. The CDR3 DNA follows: TGTGCCACAGGGGAACTGGCGGGGACCACAGATACGCAGTATTTT. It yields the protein CATGELAGTTDTQYF.

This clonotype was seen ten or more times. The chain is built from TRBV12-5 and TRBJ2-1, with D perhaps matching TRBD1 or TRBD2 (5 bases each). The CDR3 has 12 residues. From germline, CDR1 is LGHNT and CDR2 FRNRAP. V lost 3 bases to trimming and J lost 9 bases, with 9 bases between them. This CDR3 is CASGFKGSEQFF. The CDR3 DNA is TGTGCTAGTGGTTTTAAGGGGAGTGAGCAGTTCTTC.

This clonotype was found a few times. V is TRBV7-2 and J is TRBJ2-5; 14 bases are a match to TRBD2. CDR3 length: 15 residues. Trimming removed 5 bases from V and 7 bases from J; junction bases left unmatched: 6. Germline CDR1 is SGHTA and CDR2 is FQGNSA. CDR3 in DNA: TGTGCCAGCAGCCCCGGGACTAGCGGGAGCGTGACCCAGTACTTC. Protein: CASSPGTSGSVTQYF. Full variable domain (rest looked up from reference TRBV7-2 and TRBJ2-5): GAGVSQSPSNKVTEKGKDVELRCDPISGHTALYWYRQSLGQGLEFLIYFQGNSAPDKSGLPSDRFSAERTGGSVSTLTIQRTQQEDSAVYLCASSPGTSGSVTQYFGPGTRLLVL.

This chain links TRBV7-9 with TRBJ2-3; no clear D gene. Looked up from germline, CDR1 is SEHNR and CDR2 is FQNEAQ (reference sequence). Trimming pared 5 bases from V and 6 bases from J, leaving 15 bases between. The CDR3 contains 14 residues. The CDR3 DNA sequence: TGTGCCAGCAGCCCCCTGGGGTTCGGGGATACGCAGTATTTT. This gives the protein CASSPLGFGDTQYF.

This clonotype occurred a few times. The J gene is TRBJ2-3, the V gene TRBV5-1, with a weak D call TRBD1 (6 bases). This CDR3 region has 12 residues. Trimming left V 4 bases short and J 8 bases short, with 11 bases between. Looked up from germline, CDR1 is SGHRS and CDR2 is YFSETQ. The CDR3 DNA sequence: TGCGCCAGCAGCCCCAGGGGTTTTACGCAGTATTTT. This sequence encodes CASSPRGFTQYF. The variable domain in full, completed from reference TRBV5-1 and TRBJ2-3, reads KAGVTQTPRYLIKTRGQQVTLSCSPISGHRSVSWYQQTPGQGLQFLFEYFSETQRNKGNFPGRFSGRQFSNSRSEMNVSTLELGDSALYLCASSPRGFTQYFGPGTRLTVL.

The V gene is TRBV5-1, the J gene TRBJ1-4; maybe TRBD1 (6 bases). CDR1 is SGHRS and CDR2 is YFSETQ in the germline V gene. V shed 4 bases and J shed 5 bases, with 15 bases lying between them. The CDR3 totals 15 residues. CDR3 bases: TGCGCCAGCAGCCGGAGTGGGCAGGGGAATGAAAAACTGTTTTTT. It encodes CASSRSGQGNEKLFF.

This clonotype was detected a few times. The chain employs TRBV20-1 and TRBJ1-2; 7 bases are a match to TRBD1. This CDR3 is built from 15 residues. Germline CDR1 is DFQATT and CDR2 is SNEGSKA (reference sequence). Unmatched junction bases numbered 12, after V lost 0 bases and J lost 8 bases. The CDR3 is CSAREPGGRLGGYTF. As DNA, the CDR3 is TGCAGTGCTAGAGAGCCAGGGGGTAGGCTTGGCGGCTACACCTTC.

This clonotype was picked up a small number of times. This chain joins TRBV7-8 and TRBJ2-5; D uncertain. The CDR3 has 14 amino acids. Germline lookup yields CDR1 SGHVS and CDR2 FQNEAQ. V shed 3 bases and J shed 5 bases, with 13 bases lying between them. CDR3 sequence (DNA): TGTGCCAGCAGCTTCCCGACCCGCGCGGAGACCCAGTACTTC. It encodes CASSFPTRAETQYF.

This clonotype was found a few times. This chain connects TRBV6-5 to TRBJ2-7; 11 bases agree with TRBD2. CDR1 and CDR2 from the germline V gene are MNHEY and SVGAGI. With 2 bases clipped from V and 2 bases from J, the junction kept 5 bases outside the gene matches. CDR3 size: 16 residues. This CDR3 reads CASSYGGTSGAYEQYF. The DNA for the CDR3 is TGTGCCAGCAGTTACGGGGGGACTAGCGGCGCCTACGAGCAGTACTTC.

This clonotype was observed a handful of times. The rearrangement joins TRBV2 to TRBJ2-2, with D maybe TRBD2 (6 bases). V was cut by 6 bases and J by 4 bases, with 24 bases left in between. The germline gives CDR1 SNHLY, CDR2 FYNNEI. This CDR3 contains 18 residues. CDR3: CASRIGDLKGSGTGELFF. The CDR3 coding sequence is TGTGCCAGCAGGATAGGGGACTTAAAAGGTTCGGGCACCGGGGAGCTGTTTTTT.

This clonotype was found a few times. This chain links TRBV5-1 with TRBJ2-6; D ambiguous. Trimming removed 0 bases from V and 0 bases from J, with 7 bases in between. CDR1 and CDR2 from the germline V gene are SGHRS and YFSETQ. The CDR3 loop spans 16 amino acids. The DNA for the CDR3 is TGCGCCAGCAGCTTGGCCGAGGCCTCTGGGGCCAACGTCCTGACTTTC. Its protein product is CASSLAEASGANVLTF.

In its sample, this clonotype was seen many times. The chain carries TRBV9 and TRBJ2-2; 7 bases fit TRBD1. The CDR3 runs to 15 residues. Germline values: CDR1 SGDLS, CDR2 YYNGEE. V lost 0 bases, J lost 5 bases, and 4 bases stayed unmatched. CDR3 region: CASSVEKTGTGELFF. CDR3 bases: TGTGCCAGCAGCGTAGAAAAGACAGGGACCGGGGAGCTGTTTTTT.

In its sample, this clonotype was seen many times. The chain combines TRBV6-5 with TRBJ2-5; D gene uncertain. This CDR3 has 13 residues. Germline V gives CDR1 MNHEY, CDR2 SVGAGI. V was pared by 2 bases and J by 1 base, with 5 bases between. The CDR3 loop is CASSYNSQETQYF. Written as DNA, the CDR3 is TGTGCCAGCAGTTACAACAGCCAAGAGACCCAGTACTTC.